The clone carrying this TCR beta chain was detected a few times. Its antigen is undetermined. TCRdb used MiXCR to reprocess the reads, holding one entry per CDR3 protein. This sample has 650,000 to 850,000 distinct CDR3 sequences, with 25% to 30% found just once. These data are taken from a study of T cell repertoires in cytomegalovirus infection. The CDR3 consists of 14 residues. V lost 7 bases and J lost 0, with 9 bases in between. CDR1 is MNHEY and CDR2 is SVGAGI in the germline V gene. This material consisted of cultured CD8+ T cells from PBMCs, taken from culture after CMV antigen stimulation. The receptor was derived from a human donor in good health (CMV status not recorded). Some clones in this sample may be carry-over from other donors' samples. This rearrangement joins TRBV6-5 to TRBJ2-2, with unresolved D. CDR3 loop: CASTWGPNTGELFF. The CDR3 DNA reads TGTGCCAGCACGTGGGGTCCGAACACCGGGGAGCTGTTTTTT.